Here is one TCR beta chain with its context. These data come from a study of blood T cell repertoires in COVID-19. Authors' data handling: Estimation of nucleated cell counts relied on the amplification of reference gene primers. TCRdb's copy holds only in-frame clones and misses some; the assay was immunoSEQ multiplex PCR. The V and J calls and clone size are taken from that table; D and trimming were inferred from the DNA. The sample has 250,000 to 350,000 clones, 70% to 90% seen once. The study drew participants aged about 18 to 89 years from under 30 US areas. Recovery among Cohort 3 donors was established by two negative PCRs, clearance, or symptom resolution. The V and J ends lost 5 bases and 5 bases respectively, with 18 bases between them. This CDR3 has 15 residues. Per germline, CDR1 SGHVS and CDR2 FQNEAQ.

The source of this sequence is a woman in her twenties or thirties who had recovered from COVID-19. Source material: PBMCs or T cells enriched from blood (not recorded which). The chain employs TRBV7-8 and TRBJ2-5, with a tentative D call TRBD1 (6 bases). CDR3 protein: CASSPNRVLVETQYF. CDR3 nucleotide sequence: TGTGCCAGCAGCCCGAACAGGGTTTTGGTGGAGACCCAGTACTTC.